A single sample is the source of the 3 T cell receptor beta chains below, sequenced in a study of PD-1 blockade in classical Hodgkin lymphoma (TCRdb year 2020). The time point tag for this specimen amounts to: cycle 4 day 1 (C4D1), after more than 5 weeks of nivolumab. Every trial patient had relapsed after autologous stem cell transplantation, and cohorts A, B and C differed in prior brentuximab vedotin exposure. Libraries came from the immunoSEQ multiplex PCR assay. TCRdb limited this immuneACCESS table to in-frame rearrangements with V and J called. A share of clones is missing; checked studies link under half to unresolved V genes, and the rest is unexplained. This sample lists some 95,000 clones; less than 95% were detected once. The top ten constitute under 3.5% of the sample. This specimen was peripheral blood mononuclear cells (PBMCs), taken before the fourth cycle of nivolumab. These TCRs come from a human donor with classical Hodgkin lymphoma.

This clone was seen only once. The rearrangement uses TRBV7-2 and TRBJ2-7; D gene ambiguous. Deletions cut 5 bases from V and 6 bases from J, with 17 bases between. Looked up from germline, CDR1 is SGHTA and CDR2 is FQGNSA. The CDR3 has 14 amino acids. Written as DNA, the CDR3 is TGTGCCAGCAGCCCGACTCCCGTTGGAGCCGAGCAGTACTTC. Its translation: CASSPTPVGAEQYF.

This clone was recorded only once. V usage is TRBV6-5 and J usage is TRBJ2-3; possibly TRBD1 for D (6 bases). The CDR3 length is 15 residues. V lost 0 bases, J lost 4 bases, and 11 bases lay in between. Germline CDR1 reads MNHEY; CDR2 reads SVGAGI. CDR3 residues: CASSYSGHGADTQYF. CDR3 bases: TGTGCCAGCAGTTACTCGGGACATGGGGCAGATACGCAGTATTTT.

In DNA form, the CDR3 reads TGTGCCATCAGTGAGGAGGTCAGTCAGCCCCAGCATTTT. The encoded protein is CAISEEVSQPQHF. This chain joins TRBV10-3 and TRBJ1-5; D not resolved. Germline CDR1 ENHRY, CDR2 SYGVKD. The CDR3 is 13 amino acids. The ends were cut back, 2 bases at V and 6 bases at J, with 8 bases in the middle.